This is a list of T cell receptor beta chains from one sample in a study of T cells expressing NK-cell markers. TCRdb re-called the 5' RACE reads and catalogs CDR3 proteins one per entry, DNA excluded. With about 460,000 distinct CDR3 sequences in the sample, the ten largest clones hold around 1.4%. Input material: blood T cells: a sorted CD56 or NKG2C T cell subset, CD4+ or CD8+ T cells, or bulk PBMC T cells (not recorded which). The source is a woman between 45 and 65 years old in good health. Both conserved end residues are part of each CDR3.

cdr3_length,j_call,v_call,cdr3_aa
12,TRBJ1-3,TRBV15,CATSRAGNTIYF
14,TRBJ2-5,TRBV7-2,CASSTPGDQETQYF
12,TRBJ1-5,TRBV29-1,CSASGGGWPQHF
15,TRBJ2-7,TRBV7-9,CASSTARRGAYEQYF
18,TRBJ2-3,TRBV7-8,CASSLVLLRTSGADTQYF
15,TRBJ1-2,TRBV11-3,CASSFDFQATGGYTF
18,TRBJ2-2,TRBV5-1,CASSFDRVPPSNTGELFF
14,TRBJ2-3,TRBV27,CASSPGDSTDTQYF
16,TRBJ2-1,TRBV20-1,CSARDSTSGRWDRQFF
15,TRBJ2-7,TRBV12-3/TRBV12-4,CASTVSGRWAYEQYF
12,TRBJ2-7,TRBV10-3,CAISESGGEQYF
17,TRBJ2-1,TRBV11-3,CASSHDSGTGIINEQFF
17,TRBJ2-3,TRBV20-1,CSARDPWTSEHVDTQYF
16,TRBJ2-1,TRBV10-1,CASSGVAGQGPDEQFF
16,TRBJ2-5,TRBV5-1,CASSLGSWVRRETQYF
16,TRBJ2-3,TRBV12-3/TRBV12-4,CASSLGPEREGDTQYF
14,TRBJ2-4,TRBV2,CASVGLAGRNIQYF